This T cell receptor (beta chain) emerged from a study of human T cells and chemical hapten exposure. About the research overall: Patch tests put 0.01% DPC on the upper back, and the results were checked at 6 days.

Germline V gives CDR1 ENHRY, CDR2 SYGVKD. The CDR3 is made up of 13 amino acids. Trimming removed 6 bases at V and 5 bases at J, with 11 bases between. Time point meaning: patch test 2, 6 weeks after DPC sensitization. Described treatment: therapeutic diphenylcyclopropenone sensitization with weekly scalp DPC. TCRdb fed the RACE reads into MiXCR, producing one record per CDR3 protein. The sample yields approximately 350,000 distinct CDR3 sequences, under 6.5% seen once. The specimen comprised whole blood, sampled in connection with sensitization to the hapten diphenylcyclopropenone (DPC). The chain joins TRBV10-3 to TRBJ2-1; D is uncertain. The TCR was taken from a young woman with alopecia areata. Some clones in this sample may be carry-over from other donors' samples. The CDR3 DNA is TGTGCCATCAGCCCAAGGGCGGACAATGAGCAGTTCTTC. Protein product: CAISPRADNEQFF.